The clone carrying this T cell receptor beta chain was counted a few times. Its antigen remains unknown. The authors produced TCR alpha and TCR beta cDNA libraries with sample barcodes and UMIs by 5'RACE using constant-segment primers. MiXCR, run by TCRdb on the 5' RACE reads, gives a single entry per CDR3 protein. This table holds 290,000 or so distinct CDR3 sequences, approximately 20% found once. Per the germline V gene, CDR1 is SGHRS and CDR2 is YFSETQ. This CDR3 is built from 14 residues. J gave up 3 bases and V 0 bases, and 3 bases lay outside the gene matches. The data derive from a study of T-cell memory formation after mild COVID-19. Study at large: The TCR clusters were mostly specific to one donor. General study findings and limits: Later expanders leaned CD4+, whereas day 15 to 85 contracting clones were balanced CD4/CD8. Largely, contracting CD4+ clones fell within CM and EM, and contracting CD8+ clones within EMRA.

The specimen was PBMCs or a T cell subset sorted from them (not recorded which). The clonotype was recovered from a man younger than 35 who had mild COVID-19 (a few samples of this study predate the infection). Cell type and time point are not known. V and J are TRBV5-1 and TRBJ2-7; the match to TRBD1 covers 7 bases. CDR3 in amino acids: CASSLGAGGYEQYF. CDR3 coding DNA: TGCGCCAGCAGCTTGGGGGCAGGGGGCTACGAGCAGTACTTC.